This is a list of T cell receptor beta chains from one sample in a study of blood T cell repertoires in COVID-19. Here immunoSEQ multiplex PCR was the method, and the copy in TCRdb shows in-frame clones only, minus some. The profile shows 250,000 or so clones, approximately 82% of them singletons. Sequenced input: peripheral blood. These receptors originate from a young man who had recovered from COVID-19. Each CDR3 is given with its conserved first and last residue. D genes are given only for firm matches. Expanded clones are given a class, and other clones once, few, many or no size at all.

CDR3 DNA: TGCGCCAGCAGCTTGGGAGGGTTTAGCTCCTACGAGCAGTACTTC
CDR3 protein: CASSLGGFSSYEQYF
J gene: TRBJ2-7
V gene: TRBV5-1
clone size: NA
D gene: NA

CDR3 DNA: TGCGCCAGCAGCCGTGGACAGGGGCCCTCTGGGGCCAACGTCCTGACTTTC
CDR3 protein: CASSRGQGPSGANVLTF
J gene: TRBJ2-6
V gene: TRBV4-1
clone size: NA
D gene: TRBD1

CDR3 DNA: TGTGCCAGCTCACCACGGGACAGGGATGGCTACACCTTC
CDR3 protein: CASSPRDRDGYTF
J gene: TRBJ1-2
V gene: TRBV18
clone size: NA
D gene: TRBD1

CDR3 DNA: TGTGCCAGCAGTTTGCGGGGGATCAATGGCTACACCTTC
CDR3 protein: CASSLRGINGYTF
J gene: TRBJ1-2
V gene: TRBV28
clone size: NA
D gene: NA

CDR3 DNA: TGTGCCAGTAGGATGGGAGGGGGCACAGATACGCAGTATTTT
CDR3 protein: CASRMGGGTDTQYF
J gene: TRBJ2-3
V gene: TRBV19
clone size: NA
D gene: TRBD2

CDR3 DNA: TGTGCCAGTAGTACAGCGCCGAGCTCCTACAATGAGCAGTTCTTC
CDR3 protein: CASSTAPSSYNEQFF
J gene: TRBJ2-1
V gene: TRBV19
clone size: NA
D gene: NA

CDR3 DNA: TGTGCCAGCAATCCGGACAGGGTCTCCTACAATGAGCAGTTCTTC
CDR3 protein: CASNPDRVSYNEQFF
J gene: TRBJ2-1
V gene: TRBV27
clone size: NA
D gene: TRBD1

CDR3 DNA: TGTGCCAGCTCACCGGGACAGGGGGATGGCTACACCTTC
CDR3 protein: CASSPGQGDGYTF
J gene: TRBJ1-2
V gene: TRBV18
clone size: NA
D gene: TRBD1

CDR3 DNA: TGCGCCAGCAGCTTGACGAAGGGGGGGTGGAATCAGCCCCAGCATTTT
CDR3 protein: CASSLTKGGWNQPQHF
J gene: TRBJ1-5
V gene: TRBV5-1
clone size: NA
D gene: NA

CDR3 DNA: TGTGCCAGCAGCCATCAGAACACTGAAGCTTTCTTT
CDR3 protein: CASSHQNTEAFF
J gene: TRBJ1-1
V gene: TRBV4-2
clone size: NA
D gene: NA

CDR3 DNA: TGTGCCAGCTCACGGGAGAACAGGGGGCCGAGTGAAAAACTGTTTTTT
CDR3 protein: CASSRENRGPSEKLFF
J gene: TRBJ1-4
V gene: TRBV18
clone size: many
D gene: TRBD1

CDR3 DNA: TGTGCCAGCAGCTTAGGCCCACGGGATACGCAGTATTTT
CDR3 protein: CASSLGPRDTQYF
J gene: TRBJ2-3
V gene: TRBV7-2
clone size: NA
D gene: NA

CDR3 DNA: TGTGCCAGCAGACTCGGTTGGACTAACACTGAAGCTTTCTTT
CDR3 protein: CASRLGWTNTEAFF
J gene: TRBJ1-1
V gene: TRBV6-5
clone size: NA
D gene: NA

CDR3 DNA: TGTGCCAGCAGCCTAAGGAGCGAGTCTGGAGAGACCCAGTACTTC
CDR3 protein: CASSLRSESGETQYF
J gene: TRBJ2-5
V gene: TRBV4-2
clone size: NA
D gene: NA

CDR3 DNA: TGCAGCGTTGGGTTCGGACTCAACACCGGGGAGCTGTTTTTT
CDR3 protein: CSVGFGLNTGELFF
J gene: TRBJ2-2
V gene: TRBV29-1
clone size: NA
D gene: NA

CDR3 DNA: TGCGCCAGCAGTCAATCGGGACCCGCGGGACAGGGGTTCAATCAGCCCCAGCATTTT
CDR3 protein: CASSQSGPAGQGFNQPQHF
J gene: TRBJ1-5
V gene: TRBV23-1
clone size: NA
D gene: TRBD1

CDR3 DNA: TGTGCCAGCAGTTACTCAATACAGGGCAATCAGCCCCAGCATTTT
CDR3 protein: CASSYSIQGNQPQHF
J gene: TRBJ1-5
V gene: TRBV6-5
clone size: few
D gene: NA

CDR3 DNA: TGTGCCAGCGGACGACAGGGATCCATGAACACTGAAGCTTTCTTT
CDR3 protein: CASGRQGSMNTEAFF
J gene: TRBJ1-1
V gene: TRBV7-9
clone size: NA
D gene: TRBD1

CDR3 DNA: TGTGCCAGCAGCCTGGGGGCGGGGGCGTACAATGAGCAGTTCTTC
CDR3 protein: CASSLGAGAYNEQFF
J gene: TRBJ2-1
V gene: TRBV9
clone size: NA
D gene: NA

CDR3 DNA: TGTGCCAGCAGCTGGGACAGGGAAGAGACCCAGTACTTC
CDR3 protein: CASSWDREETQYF
J gene: TRBJ2-5
V gene: TRBV7-8
clone size: NA
D gene: TRBD1

CDR3 DNA: TGTGCCAGCAGTCGGGACAGGGGGGACACTGAAGCTTTCTTT
CDR3 protein: CASSRDRGDTEAFF
J gene: TRBJ1-1
V gene: TRBV6-5
clone size: NA
D gene: TRBD1

CDR3 DNA: TGTGCCAGCAGTTTTGGCAGGGGCACTGAAGCTTTCTTT
CDR3 protein: CASSFGRGTEAFF
J gene: TRBJ1-1
V gene: TRBV27
clone size: NA
D gene: NA

CDR3 DNA: TGTGCCAGCAGCTCCCGACAGGCAGATACGCAGTATTTT
CDR3 protein: CASSSRQADTQYF
J gene: TRBJ2-3
V gene: TRBV7-9
clone size: NA
D gene: NA

CDR3 DNA: TGTGCCAGCAGCCCGGACACCACAGATACGCAGTATTTT
CDR3 protein: CASSPDTTDTQYF
J gene: TRBJ2-3
V gene: TRBV7-8
clone size: NA
D gene: NA

CDR3 DNA: TGTGCCAGCAACTCGTTGCGGGGGGCAAACACCGGGGAGCTGTTTTTT
CDR3 protein: CASNSLRGANTGELFF
J gene: TRBJ2-2
V gene: TRBV7-6
clone size: NA
D gene: TRBD2